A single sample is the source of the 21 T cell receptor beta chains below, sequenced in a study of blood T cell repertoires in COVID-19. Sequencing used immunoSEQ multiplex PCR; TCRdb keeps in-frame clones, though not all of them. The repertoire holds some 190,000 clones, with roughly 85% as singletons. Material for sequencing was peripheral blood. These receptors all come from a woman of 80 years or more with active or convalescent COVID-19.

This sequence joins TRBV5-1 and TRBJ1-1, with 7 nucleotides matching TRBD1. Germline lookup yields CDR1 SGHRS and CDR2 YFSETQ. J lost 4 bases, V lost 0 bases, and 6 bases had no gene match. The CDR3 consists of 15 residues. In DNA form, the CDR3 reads TGCGCCAGCAGCTTGGCAGGGGGTGTATTCACTGAAGCTTTCTTT. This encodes CASSLAGGVFTEAFF.

The CDR3 reads CASSRGTNYNEQFF. For the CDR3, the DNA is TGTGCCAGCAGCCGGGGGACTAACTATAATGAGCAGTTCTTC. V gene TRBV27 combines with J gene TRBJ2-1; TRBD2 matches 7 bases. CDR1 is MNHEY and CDR2 is SMNVEV in the germline V gene (reference sequence). J was trimmed by 7 bases and V by 6 bases; bases with no gene match: 9. The CDR3 contains 14 residues.

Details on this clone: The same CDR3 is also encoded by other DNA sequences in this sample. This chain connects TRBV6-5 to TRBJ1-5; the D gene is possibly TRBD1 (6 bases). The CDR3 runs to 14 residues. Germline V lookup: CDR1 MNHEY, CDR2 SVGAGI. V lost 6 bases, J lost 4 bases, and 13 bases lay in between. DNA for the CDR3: TGTGCCAGCAGCAGATCAGGGGAAAATCAGCCCCAGCATTTT. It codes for CASSRSGENQPQHF.

The CDR3 DNA reads as TGTGCCAGCAGCAGACAGGGAAGAAACACCATATATTTT. This sequence encodes CASSRQGRNTIYF. V gene TRBV6-5 combines with J gene TRBJ1-3; TRBD1 agrees at 7 bases. This CDR3 contains 13 residues. Germline-derived CDR1 and CDR2 are MNHEY and SVGAGI. With 6 bases clipped from V and 5 bases from J, the junction kept 4 bases outside the gene matches.

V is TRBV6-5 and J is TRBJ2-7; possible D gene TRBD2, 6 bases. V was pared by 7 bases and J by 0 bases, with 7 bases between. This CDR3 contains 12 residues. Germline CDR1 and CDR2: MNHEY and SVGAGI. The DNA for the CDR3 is TGTGCCAGCACGGAGGGCTCCTACGAGCAGTACTTC. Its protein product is CASTEGSYEQYF.

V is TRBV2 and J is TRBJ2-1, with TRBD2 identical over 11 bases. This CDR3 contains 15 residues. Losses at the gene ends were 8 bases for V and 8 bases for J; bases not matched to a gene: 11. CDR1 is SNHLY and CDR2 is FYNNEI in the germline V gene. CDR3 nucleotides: TGTGCCAGCGGGGAGACTAGCGGGATGGGCGATGAGCAGTTCTTC. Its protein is CASGETSGMGDEQFF.

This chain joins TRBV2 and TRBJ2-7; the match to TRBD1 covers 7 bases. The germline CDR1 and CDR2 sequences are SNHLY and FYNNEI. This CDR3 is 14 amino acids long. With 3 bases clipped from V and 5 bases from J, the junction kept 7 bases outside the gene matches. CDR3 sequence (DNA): TGTGCCAGCAGTGATCCCCGGGGACAGAACGAGCAGTACTTC. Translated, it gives CASSDPRGQNEQYF.

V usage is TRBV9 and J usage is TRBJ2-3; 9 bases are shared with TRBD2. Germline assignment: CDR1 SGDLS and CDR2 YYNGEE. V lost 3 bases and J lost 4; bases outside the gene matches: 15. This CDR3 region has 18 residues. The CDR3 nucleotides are TGTGCCAGCAGCGCCGGGGGTACCGCGGGAGGGAGGTCAGATACGCAGTATTTT. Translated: CASSAGGTAGGRSDTQYF.

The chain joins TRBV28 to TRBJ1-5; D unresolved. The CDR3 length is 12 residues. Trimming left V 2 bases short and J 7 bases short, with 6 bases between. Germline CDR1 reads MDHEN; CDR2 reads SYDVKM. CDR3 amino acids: CASSLERQPQHF. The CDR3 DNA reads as TGTGCCAGCAGTTTAGAGAGACAGCCCCAGCATTTT.

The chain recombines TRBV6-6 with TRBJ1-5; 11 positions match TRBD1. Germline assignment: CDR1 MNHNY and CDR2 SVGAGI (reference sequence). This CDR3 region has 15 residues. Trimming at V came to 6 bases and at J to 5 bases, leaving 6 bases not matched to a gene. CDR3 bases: TGTGCCAGCAGACCCGGACAGGGGGCTTATCAGCCCCAGCATTTT. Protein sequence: CASRPGQGAYQPQHF.

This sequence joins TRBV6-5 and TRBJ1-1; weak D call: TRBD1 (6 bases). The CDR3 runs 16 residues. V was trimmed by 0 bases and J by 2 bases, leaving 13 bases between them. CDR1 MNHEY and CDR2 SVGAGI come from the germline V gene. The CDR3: CASSYSSTGINTEAFF. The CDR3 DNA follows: TGTGCCAGCAGTTACTCGAGTACAGGGATTAACACTGAAGCTTTCTTT.

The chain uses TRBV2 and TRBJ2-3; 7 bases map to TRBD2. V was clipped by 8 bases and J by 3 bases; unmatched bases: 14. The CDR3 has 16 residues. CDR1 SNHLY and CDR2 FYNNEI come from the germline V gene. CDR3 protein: CASGDLAELPTDTQYF. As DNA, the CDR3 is TGTGCCAGCGGAGACCTAGCGGAGCTACCTACAGATACGCAGTATTTT. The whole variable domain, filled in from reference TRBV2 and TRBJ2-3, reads EPEVTQTPSHQVTQMGQEVILRCVPISNHLYFYWYRQILGQKVEFLVSFYNNEISEKSEIFDDQFSVERPDGSNFTLKIRSTKLEDSAMYFCASGDLAELPTDTQYFGPGTRLTVL.

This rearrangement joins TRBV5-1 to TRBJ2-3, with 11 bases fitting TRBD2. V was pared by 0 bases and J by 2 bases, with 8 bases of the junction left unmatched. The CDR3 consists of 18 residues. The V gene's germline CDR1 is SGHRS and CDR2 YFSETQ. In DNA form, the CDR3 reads TGCGCCAGCAGCTTGGTGGGGACTAGCGGACCTCTCACAGATACGCAGTATTTT. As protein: CASSLVGTSGPLTDTQYF.

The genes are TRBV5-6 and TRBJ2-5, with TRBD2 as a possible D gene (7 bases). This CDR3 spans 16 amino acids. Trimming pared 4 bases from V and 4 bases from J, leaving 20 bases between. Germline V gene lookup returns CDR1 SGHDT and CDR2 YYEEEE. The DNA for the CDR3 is TGTGCCAGCAGCATGGGGGGGCTGTCCGCCGGAGAGACCCAGTACTTC. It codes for CASSMGGLSAGETQYF.

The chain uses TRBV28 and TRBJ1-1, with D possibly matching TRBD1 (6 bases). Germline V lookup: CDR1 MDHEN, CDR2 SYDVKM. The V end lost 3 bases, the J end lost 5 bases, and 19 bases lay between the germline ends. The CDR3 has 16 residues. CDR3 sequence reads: CASSFTNRVRWTEAFF. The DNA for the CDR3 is TGTGCCAGCAGTTTTACAAACAGGGTTCGTTGGACTGAAGCTTTCTTT.

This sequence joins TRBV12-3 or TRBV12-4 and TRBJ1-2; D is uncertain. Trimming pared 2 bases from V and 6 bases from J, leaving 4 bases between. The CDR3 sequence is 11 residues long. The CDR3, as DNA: TGTGCCAGCAGTTTAAGCCATGGCTACACCTTC. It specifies CASSLSHGYTF.

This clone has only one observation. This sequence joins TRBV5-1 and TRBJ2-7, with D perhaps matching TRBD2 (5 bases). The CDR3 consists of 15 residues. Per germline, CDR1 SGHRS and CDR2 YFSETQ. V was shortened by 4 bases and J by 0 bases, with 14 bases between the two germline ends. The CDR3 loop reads CASSPVGSDSYEQYF. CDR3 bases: TGCGCCAGCAGCCCGGTCGGTAGCGACTCCTACGAGCAGTACTTC. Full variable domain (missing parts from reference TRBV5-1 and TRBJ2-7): KAGVTQTPRYLIKTRGQQVTLSCSPISGHRSVSWYQQTPGQGLQFLFEYFSETQRNKGNFPGRFSGRQFSNSRSEMNVSTLELGDSALYLCASSPVGSDSYEQYFGPGTRLTVT.

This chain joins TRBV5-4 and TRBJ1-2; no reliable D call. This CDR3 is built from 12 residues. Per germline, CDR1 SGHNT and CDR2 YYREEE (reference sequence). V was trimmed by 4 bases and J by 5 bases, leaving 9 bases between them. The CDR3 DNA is TGTGCCAGCAGCGTGGACGGGTATGGCTACACCTTC. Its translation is CASSVDGYGYTF. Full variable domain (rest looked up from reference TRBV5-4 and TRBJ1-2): ETGVTQSPTHLIKTRGQQVTLRCSSQSGHNTVSWYQQALGQGPQFIFQYYREEENGRGNFPPRFSGLQFPNYSSELNVNALELDDSALYLCASSVDGYGYTFGSGTRLTVV.

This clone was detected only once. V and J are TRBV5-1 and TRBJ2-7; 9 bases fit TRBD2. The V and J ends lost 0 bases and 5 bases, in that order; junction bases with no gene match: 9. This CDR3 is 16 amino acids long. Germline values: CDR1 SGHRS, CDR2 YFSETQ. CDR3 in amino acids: CASSLAQAGGRDEQYF. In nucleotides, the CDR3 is TGCGCCAGCAGCTTGGCCCAGGCGGGAGGGCGGGACGAGCAGTACTTC.

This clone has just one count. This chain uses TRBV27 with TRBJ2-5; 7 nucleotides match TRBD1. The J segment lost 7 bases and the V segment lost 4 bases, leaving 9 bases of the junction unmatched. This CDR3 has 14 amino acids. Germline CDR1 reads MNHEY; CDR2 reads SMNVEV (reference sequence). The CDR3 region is CASSSNRGQATQYF. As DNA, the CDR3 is TGTGCCAGCAGTTCGAACAGGGGTCAGGCGACCCAGTACTTC.

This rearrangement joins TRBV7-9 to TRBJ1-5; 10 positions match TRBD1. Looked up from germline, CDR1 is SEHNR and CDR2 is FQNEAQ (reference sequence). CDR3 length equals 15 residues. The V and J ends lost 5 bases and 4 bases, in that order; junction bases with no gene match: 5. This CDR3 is CASSPTGGRNQPQHF. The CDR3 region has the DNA TGTGCCAGCAGCCCGACAGGGGGCCGAAATCAGCCCCAGCATTTT.